A single sample gave rise to the 9 T cell receptor beta chains below, sequenced in a study of OX40 agonist ivuxolimab in advanced cancers. Some clones are missing from TCRdb's copy, which holds only in-frame ones; the method was immunoSEQ multiplex PCR. The sample includes almost 85,000 clones, about 94% seen only once; the top ten take 8% to 13%. The sample consisted of CD4+ or CD8+ T cells sorted from blood, taken in a trial of the OX40 agonist ivuxolimab. These receptor sequences come from an adult with an advanced solid tumor such as melanoma, head and neck, liver or kidney cancer.

The V and J genes are TRBV6-1 and TRBJ2-1, with 7 nucleotides matching TRBD1. Trimming at V came to 0 bases and at J to 2 bases, leaving 4 bases not matched to a gene. The germline V gene encodes CDR1 MNHNS and CDR2 SASEGT. The CDR3 has 16 residues. The CDR3 bases are TGTGCCAGCAGTGAAGCGAACAGGGGACCCTACAATGAGCAGTTCTTC. It codes for CASSEANRGPYNEQFF.

This clone was seen a single time. The V and J genes are TRBV9 and TRBJ2-5, with D perhaps matching TRBD2 (5 bases). Trimming stripped 0 bases from V and 4 bases from J, with 16 bases between. This CDR3 contains 16 residues. Per the germline V gene, CDR1 is SGDLS and CDR2 is YYNGEE. Here the CDR3 DNA reads TGTGCCAGCAGCGTAGGGAGGTGGGGTGTTAGAGAGACCCAGTACTTC. Translating it yields CASSVGRWGVRETQYF.

The rearrangement links TRBV27 to TRBJ1-2, with TRBD1 matching 7 bases. The CDR3 has 14 amino acids. The V segment lost 5 bases and the J segment 4 bases; nucleotides outside the gene matches: 7. Germline V CDR1 and CDR2: MNHEY, SMNVEV (reference sequence). CDR3 sequence reads: CASSPLGTAYGYTF. The CDR3 DNA is TGTGCCAGCAGTCCCCTCGGGACAGCCTATGGCTACACCTTC.

CDR3 amino acids: CASRDYSGANVLTF. In DNA form, the CDR3 reads TGTGCCAGTCGGGACTACTCTGGGGCCAACGTCCTGACTTTC. V gene TRBV19 combines with J gene TRBJ2-6; TRBD2 matches 7 bases. CDR1 LNHDA and CDR2 SQIVND come from the germline V gene (reference sequence). The length of the CDR3 is 14 residues. Germline trimming cut 8 bases from V and 0 bases from J; bases unmatched to any gene: 1. Variable domain in full (rest from reference TRBV19 and TRBJ2-6): DGGITQSPKYLFRKEGQNVTLSCEQNLNHDAMYWYRQDPGQGLRLIYYSQIVNDFQKGDIAEGYSVSREKKESFPLTVTSAQKNPTAFYLCASRDYSGANVLTFGAGSRLTVL.

This chain links TRBV7-2 with TRBJ2-5; D tentatively reads TRBD1 or TRBD2 (5 bases each). From germline, CDR1 is SGHTA and CDR2 FQGNSA. The CDR3 totals 17 residues. Trimming shortened V by 5 bases and J by 0 bases, and 19 bases separated the two germline ends. CDR3 region: CASSLEGPDSYQETQYF. The CDR3 nucleotides read TGTGCCAGCAGCCTCGAGGGGCCAGACTCGTACCAAGAGACCCAGTACTTC. The full variable domain, completed using reference TRBV7-2 and TRBJ2-5, is GAGVSQSPSNKVTEKGKDVELRCDPISGHTALYWYRQSLGQGLEFLIYFQGNSAPDKSGLPSDRFSAERTGGSVSTLTIQRTQQEDSAVYLCASSLEGPDSYQETQYFGPGTRLLVL.

V and J are TRBV5-4 and TRBJ2-3, with D hard to call. CDR1 and CDR2 (germline): SGHNT, YYREEE (reference sequence). The germline V and J ends were trimmed by 4 bases and 5 bases, with 11 bases remaining between them. The CDR3 loop spans 13 amino acids. The CDR3, as DNA: TGTGCCAGCAGCCCCTGGGGTATAGATACGCAGTATTTT. This translates into CASSPWGIDTQYF.

The V gene is TRBV30, the J gene TRBJ2-5, with D hard to call. This CDR3 contains 14 residues. V was cut by 5 bases and J by 5 bases, with 18 bases left in between. CDR1 and CDR2 from the germline V gene are GTSNPN and SVGIG (reference sequence). CDR3 in amino acids: CAWSSSWREETQYF. DNA for the CDR3: TGTGCCTGGTCGTCTTCGTGGCGTGAGGAGACCCAGTACTTC.

V usage is TRBV5-4 and J usage is TRBJ2-7, with D possibly called TRBD1 or TRBD2 (5 bases each). The CDR3 consists of 13 residues. Trimming took off 4 bases at V and 3 bases at J, with 11 bases between the two ends. Germline assignment: CDR1 SGHNT and CDR2 YYREEE (reference sequence). The DNA of the CDR3 is TGTGCCAGCAGCCGGGACCCAATCTACGAGCAGTACTTC. This codes for CASSRDPIYEQYF.

The chain is built from TRBV6-1 and TRBJ2-7; D is possibly TRBD2 (6 bases). This CDR3 spans 10 amino acids. Germline V gene lookup returns CDR1 MNHNS and CDR2 SASEGT. Trimming took off 11 bases at V and 6 bases at J, with 11 bases between the two ends. In DNA form, the CDR3 reads TGTGCCGGGGGGACGGGCGAGCAGTACTTC. Its protein is CAGGTGEQYF.